This entry concerns a single T cell receptor (beta chain). Its cognate antigen is unknown. The data are from a study of T cell responses to AZD1222 COVID-19 vaccine. TCRdb keeps only in-frame clones here, not all; method: immunoSEQ multiplex PCR. The sample includes some 110,000 clones, about 88% of them seen just once. The length of the CDR3 is 16 residues. Per germline, CDR1 SNHLY and CDR2 FYNNEI. V lost 2 bases to trimming and J lost 5 bases, with 18 bases between them. General study findings and limits: Vaccine-associated CD4 TCRs ranged over spike, dominating at 160-218 and 743-854. Only a handful of AZD1222 recipients, several in all, had baseline seropositivity.

The sequencing used peripheral blood, collected on day 0 of AZD1222 vaccination. This chain uses TRBV2 with TRBJ1-2; D is unresolved. This receptor was obtained from an adult in good health. This CDR3 reads CASSERDTINLYGYTF. CDR3 nucleotide sequence: TGTGCCAGCAGTGAACGAGACACGATCAATCTTTATGGCTACACCTTC.